The clone carrying this T cell receptor (beta chain) has ten or more counts. TCRbeta library construction was performed incorporating unique molecular identifiers. TCRdb re-called the PCR reads through MiXCR, storing one row per CDR3 protein. The repertoire has 100,000 or so distinct CDR3 sequences, 12% of them found once; the top ten carry 11% to 15%. This entry comes from a study of T-cell reconstitution after alpha-beta-depleted transplantation in children. Germline V lookup: CDR1 SQVTM, CDR2 ANQGSEA. The CDR3 loop spans 11 amino acids. Trimming cost V 1 base and J 10 bases, with 10 bases left between them.

The sample in question was PBMCs from the stem cell graft donor, obtained from the stem cell graft. The rearrangement links TRBV29-1 to TRBJ1-1; no clear D gene. The clonotype comes from a human donor who donated a stem cell graft to a child with inherited bone marrow failure. The CDR3: CSVEGLAGAFF. The CDR3 DNA is TGCAGCGTTGAAGGCCTGGCAGGAGCTTTCTTT.